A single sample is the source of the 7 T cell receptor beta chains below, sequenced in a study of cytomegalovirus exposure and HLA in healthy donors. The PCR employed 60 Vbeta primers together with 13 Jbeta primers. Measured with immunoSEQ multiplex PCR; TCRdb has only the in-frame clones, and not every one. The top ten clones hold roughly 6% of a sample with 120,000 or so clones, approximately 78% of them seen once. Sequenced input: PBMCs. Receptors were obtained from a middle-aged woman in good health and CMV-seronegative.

The CDR3 DNA sequence: TGTGCCAGCTCACTTAATACCGGGACAGGGGAATCTGGGGCCAACGTCCTGACTTTC. Translated: CASSLNTGTGESGANVLTF. The V and J genes are TRBV18 and TRBJ2-6; 10 bases fit TRBD1. The germline V gene encodes CDR1 KGHSH and CDR2 LQKENI. There are 19 residues in the CDR3. Trimming cost V 4 bases and J 1 base; bases outside gene matches: 10.

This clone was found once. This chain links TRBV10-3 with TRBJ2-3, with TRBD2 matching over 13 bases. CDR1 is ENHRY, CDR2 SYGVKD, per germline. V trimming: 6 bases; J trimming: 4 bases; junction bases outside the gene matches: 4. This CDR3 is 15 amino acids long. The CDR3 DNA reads TGTGCCATCAGGACTAGCGGGAGGCCGGCAGATACGCAGTATTTT. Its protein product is CAIRTSGRPADTQYF.

In DNA form, the CDR3 reads TGTGCCAGCAGCCCCCTTACAGGCGTATCTTTCTTT. Translated: CASSPLTGVSFF. The V gene is TRBV7-2, the J gene TRBJ1-1; possibly TRBD1 for D (5 bases). V lost 5 bases and J 12 bases, leaving 16 bases between the germline ends. This CDR3 comprises 12 residues. Germline CDR1 is SGHTA and CDR2 is FQGNSA.

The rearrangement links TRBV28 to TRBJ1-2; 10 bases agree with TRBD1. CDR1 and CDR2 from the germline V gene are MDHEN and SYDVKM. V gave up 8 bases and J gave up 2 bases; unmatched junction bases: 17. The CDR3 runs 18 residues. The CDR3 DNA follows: TGTGCCAGCGAAGACGGAAGGACAGGGGGGGCCTTAAACTATGGCTACACCTTC. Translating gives CASEDGRTGGALNYGYTF.

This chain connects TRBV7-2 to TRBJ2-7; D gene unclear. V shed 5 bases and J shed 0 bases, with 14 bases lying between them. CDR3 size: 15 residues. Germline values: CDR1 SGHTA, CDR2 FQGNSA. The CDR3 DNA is TGTGCCAGCAGCCCAGTCCCCTCACCCTCCTACGAGCAGTACTTC. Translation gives CASSPVPSPSYEQYF.

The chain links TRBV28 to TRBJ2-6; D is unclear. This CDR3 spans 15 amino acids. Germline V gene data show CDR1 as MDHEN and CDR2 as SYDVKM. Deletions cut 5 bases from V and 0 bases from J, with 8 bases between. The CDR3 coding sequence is TGTGCCAGCAGTATTTACAGCTCTGGGGCCAACGTCCTGACTTTC. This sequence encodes CASSIYSSGANVLTF.

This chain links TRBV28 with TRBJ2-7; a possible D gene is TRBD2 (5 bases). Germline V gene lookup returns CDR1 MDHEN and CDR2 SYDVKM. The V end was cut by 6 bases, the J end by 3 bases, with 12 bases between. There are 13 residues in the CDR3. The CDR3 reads CASRDLASYEQYF. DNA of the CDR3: TGTGCCAGCAGAGACTTAGCGAGCTACGAGCAGTACTTC.